This T cell receptor beta chain was recovered during a study of blood T cell repertoires in COVID-19. The CDR3 runs 17 residues. Some clones are missing from TCRdb's copy, which holds only in-frame ones; the method was immunoSEQ multiplex PCR. This repertoire shows some 110,000 clones, 65% to 85% found once; its top ten account for 0.65% to 0.9%. The sequence derives from a woman in her sixties or seventies with acute or convalescent COVID-19. Sequences were obtained from peripheral blood. The V and J genes are TRBV21-1 and TRBJ1-5; the table names TRBD1, a call not compared with the DNA. TRBV21-1 is assigned pseudogene status. This CDR3 reads CASSKEGRDRDCQPQHF. The DNA for the CDR3 is TGTGCCAGCAGCAAAGAGGGGAGGGACAGGGACTGTCAGCCCCAGCATTTT.